The present T cell receptor beta chain was sequenced within a study of cytomegalovirus exposure and HLA in healthy donors. Study at large: Earlier findings included 117 million unique TCR beta sequences obtained from about 179 million T cells.

PCR involved 60 Vbeta and 13 Jbeta primers. Generated by immunoSEQ multiplex PCR, the TCRdb table keeps only in-frame clones and is missing some. The data hold 140,000 to 150,000 clones, with 65% to 75% observed a single time. Study conclusions and caveats: The study put 150 to 200 TCR beta chains on its list as cytomegalovirus-associated. Presence/absence analysis assumed near-uniform sequencing depth across donors. In an earlier analysis, in under 700 donors, most V segments appeared productive either ~90% or ~30% of the time.

The trim removed 5 bases at V and 5 bases at J, leaving 2 bases unmatched. Germline V lookup: CDR1 SNHLY, CDR2 FYNNEI. There are 14 residues in the CDR3. As for this clone: The antigen remains unidentified.

V usage is TRBV2 and J usage is TRBJ2-3; 12 bases line up with TRBD2. This clonotype was obtained from a man aged 55 to 70 in good health and CMV-seronegative. Specimen: PBMCs. The CDR3 DNA sequence: TGTGCCAGCAGTCTAGCGGGAGGGAGAGATACGCAGTATTTT. This translates into CASSLAGGRDTQYF.